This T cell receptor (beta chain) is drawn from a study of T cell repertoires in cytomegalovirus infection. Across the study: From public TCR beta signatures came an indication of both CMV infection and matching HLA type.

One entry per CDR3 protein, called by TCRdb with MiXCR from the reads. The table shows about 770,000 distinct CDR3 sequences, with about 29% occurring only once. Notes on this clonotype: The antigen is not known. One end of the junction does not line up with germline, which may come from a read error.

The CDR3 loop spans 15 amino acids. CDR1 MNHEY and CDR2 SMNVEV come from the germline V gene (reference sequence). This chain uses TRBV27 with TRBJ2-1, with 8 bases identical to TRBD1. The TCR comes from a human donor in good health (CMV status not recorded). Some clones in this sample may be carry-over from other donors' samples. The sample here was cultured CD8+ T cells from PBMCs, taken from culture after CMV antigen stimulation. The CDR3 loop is CVSSPGTGSYNEQFF. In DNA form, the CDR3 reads TGTGTCAGCAGTCCCGGGACAGGATCCTACAATGAGCAGTTCTTC.